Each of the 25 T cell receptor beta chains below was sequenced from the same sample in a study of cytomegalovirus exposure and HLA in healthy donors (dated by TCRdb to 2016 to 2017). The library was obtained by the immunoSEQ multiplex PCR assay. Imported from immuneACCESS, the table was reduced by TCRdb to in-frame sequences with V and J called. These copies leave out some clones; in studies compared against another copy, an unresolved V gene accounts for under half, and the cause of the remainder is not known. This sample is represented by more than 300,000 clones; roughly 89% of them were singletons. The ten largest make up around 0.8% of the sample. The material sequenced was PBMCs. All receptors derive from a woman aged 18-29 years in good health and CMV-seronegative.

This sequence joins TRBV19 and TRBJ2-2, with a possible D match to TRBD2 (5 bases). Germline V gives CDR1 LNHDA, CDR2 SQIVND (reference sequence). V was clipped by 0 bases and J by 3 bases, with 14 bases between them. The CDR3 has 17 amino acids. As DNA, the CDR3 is TGTGCCAGTAGTATAGATCGTTCTAGCTTCTACACCGGGGAGCTGTTTTTT. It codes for CASSIDRSSFYTGELFF.

CDR3 in amino acids: CASSPTDSSYEQYF. The DNA for the CDR3 is TGTGCCAGCAGTCCGACGGACAGCTCCTACGAGCAGTACTTC. The V and J genes are TRBV28 and TRBJ2-7; D may be TRBD1 (6 bases). The CDR3 consists of 14 residues. CDR1 and CDR2 from the germline V gene are MDHEN and SYDVKM. Trimming took 5 bases from V and 0 from J, leaving 11 bases between them.

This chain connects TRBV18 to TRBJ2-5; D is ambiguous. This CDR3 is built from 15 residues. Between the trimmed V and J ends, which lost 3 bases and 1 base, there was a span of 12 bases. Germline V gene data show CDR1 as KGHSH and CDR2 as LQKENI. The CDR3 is CASSPRSTFQETQYF. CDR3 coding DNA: TGTGCCAGCTCACCCCGGTCGACTTTCCAAGAGACCCAGTACTTC.

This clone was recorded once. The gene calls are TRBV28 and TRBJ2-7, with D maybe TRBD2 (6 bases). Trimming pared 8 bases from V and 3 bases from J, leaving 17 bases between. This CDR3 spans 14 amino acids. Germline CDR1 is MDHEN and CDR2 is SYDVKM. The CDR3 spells CASELRGSSYEQYF. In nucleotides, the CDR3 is TGTGCCAGCGAACTTCGGGGGAGCAGCTACGAGCAGTACTTC.

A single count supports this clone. The CDR3 coding sequence is TGTGCCAGCAGTTTACTTGGGGAGGGCTATGGCTACACCTTC. It specifies CASSLLGEGYGYTF. The chain recombines TRBV27 with TRBJ1-2; D ambiguous. The CDR3 is 14 amino acids. Trimming pared 2 bases from V and 4 bases from J, leaving 11 bases between. Germline CDR1 and CDR2: MNHEY and SMNVEV (reference sequence).

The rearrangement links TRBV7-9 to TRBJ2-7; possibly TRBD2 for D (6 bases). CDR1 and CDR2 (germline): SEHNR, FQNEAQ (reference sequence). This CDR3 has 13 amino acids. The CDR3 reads CVVEGWESYEQYF. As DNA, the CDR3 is TGTGTCGTGGAGGGGTGGGAGTCCTACGAGCAGTACTTC.

The CDR3 nucleotides are TGCGCCAGCAGCCAAGAGTCAGGTTCAGCAACTAATGAAAAACTGTTTTTT. Encoded protein: CASSQESGSATNEKLFF. This rearrangement joins TRBV4-1 to TRBJ1-4; D is uncertain. V dropped 0 bases and J dropped 0 bases, with 11 bases sitting between them. Per germline, CDR1 MGHRA and CDR2 YSYEKL. The CDR3 is 17 amino acids.

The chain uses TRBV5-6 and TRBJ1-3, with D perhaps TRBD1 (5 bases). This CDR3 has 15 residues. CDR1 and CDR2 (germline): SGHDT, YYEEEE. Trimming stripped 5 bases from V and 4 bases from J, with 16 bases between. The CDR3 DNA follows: TGTGCCAGCAGGATGGGGCAGGGCTACGGAAACACCATATATTTT. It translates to CASRMGQGYGNTIYF.

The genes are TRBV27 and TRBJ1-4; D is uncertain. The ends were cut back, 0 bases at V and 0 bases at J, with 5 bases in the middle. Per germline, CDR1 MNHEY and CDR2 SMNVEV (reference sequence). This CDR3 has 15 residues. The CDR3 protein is CASSLSLATNEKLFF. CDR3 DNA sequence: TGTGCCAGCAGTTTATCGCTAGCAACTAATGAAAAACTGTTTTTT.

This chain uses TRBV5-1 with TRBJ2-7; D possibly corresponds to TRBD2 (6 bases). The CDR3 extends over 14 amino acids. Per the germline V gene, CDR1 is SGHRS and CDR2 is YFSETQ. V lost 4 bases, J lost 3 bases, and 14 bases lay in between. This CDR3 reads CASSPRSSDYEQYF. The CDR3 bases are TGCGCCAGCAGCCCCCGGTCTAGCGACTACGAGCAGTACTTC.

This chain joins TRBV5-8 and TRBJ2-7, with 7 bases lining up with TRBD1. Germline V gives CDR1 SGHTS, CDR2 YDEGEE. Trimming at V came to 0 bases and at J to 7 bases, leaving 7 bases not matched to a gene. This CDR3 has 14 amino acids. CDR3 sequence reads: CASSLDRGPREQYF. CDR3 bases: TGTGCCAGCAGCTTGGACAGGGGACCTCGGGAGCAGTACTTC.

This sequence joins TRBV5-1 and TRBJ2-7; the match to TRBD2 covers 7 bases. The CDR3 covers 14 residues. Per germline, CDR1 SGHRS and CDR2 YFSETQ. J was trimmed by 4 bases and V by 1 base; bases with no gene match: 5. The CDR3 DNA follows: TGCGCCAGCAGCTTGCGGGAGGTGGGGTACGAGCAGTACTTC. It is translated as CASSLREVGYEQYF.

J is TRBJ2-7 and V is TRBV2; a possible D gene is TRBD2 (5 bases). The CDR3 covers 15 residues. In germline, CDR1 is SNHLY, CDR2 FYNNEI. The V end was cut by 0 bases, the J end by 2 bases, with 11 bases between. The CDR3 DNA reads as TGTGCCAGCAGTGAAGCGGAGGACGGTCCCTACGAGCAGTACTTC. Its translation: CASSEAEDGPYEQYF.

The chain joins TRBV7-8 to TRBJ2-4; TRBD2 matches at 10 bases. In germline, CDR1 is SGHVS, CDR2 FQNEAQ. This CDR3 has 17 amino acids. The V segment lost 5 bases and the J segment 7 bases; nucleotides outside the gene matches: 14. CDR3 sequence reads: CASSLGIAGGHGNIQYF. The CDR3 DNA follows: TGTGCCAGCAGCCTGGGGATAGCGGGGGGTCATGGGAACATTCAGTACTTC.

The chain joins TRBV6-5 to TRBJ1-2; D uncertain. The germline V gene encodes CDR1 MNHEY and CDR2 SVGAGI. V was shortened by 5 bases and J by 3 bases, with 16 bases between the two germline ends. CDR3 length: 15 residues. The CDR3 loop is CASSTTTRDYYGYTF. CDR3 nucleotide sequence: TGTGCCAGCAGTACTACGACACGGGATTACTATGGCTACACCTTC.

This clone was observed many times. The CDR3 sequence is CASSPRGYNEQFF. In DNA form, the CDR3 reads TGTGCCAGCTCACCACGAGGCTACAATGAGCAGTTCTTC. J is TRBJ2-1 and V is TRBV18; D remains ambiguous. Germline CDR1 reads KGHSH; CDR2 reads LQKENI. V lost 1 base, J lost 3 bases, and 4 bases lay in between. This CDR3 has 13 residues. The whole variable domain, remainder taken from reference TRBV18 and TRBJ2-1, is NAGVMQNPRHLVRRRGQEARLRCSPMKGHSHVYWYRQLPEEGLKFMVYLQKENIIDESGMPKERFSAEFPKEGPSILRIQQVVRGDSAAYFCASSPRGYNEQFFGPGTRLTVL.

The CDR3 DNA reads TGTGCCAGCAGCCCCGACAGGGAGAACATTCAGTACTTC. Protein: CASSPDRENIQYF. The V and J genes are TRBV11-2 and TRBJ2-4, with TRBD1 matching 7 bases. Germline CDR1 SGHAT, CDR2 FQNNGV. V shed 5 bases, J shed 7 bases, and the junction held 5 bases outside the gene matches. There are 13 residues in the CDR3.

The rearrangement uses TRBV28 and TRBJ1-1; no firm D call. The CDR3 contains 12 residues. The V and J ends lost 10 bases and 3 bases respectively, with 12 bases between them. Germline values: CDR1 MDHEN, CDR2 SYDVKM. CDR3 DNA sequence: TGTGCCATCGTCTTCCGGGACACTGAAGCTTTCTTT. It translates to CAIVFRDTEAFF.

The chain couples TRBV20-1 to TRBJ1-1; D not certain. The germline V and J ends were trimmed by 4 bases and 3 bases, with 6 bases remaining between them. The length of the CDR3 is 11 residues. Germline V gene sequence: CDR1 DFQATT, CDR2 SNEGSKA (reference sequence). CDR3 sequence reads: CSAILYTEAFF. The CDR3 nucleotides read TGCAGTGCTATATTGTACACTGAAGCTTTCTTT.

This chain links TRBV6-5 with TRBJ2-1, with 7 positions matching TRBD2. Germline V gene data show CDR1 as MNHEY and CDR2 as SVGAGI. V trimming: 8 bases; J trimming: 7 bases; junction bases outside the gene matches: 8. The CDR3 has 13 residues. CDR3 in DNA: TGTGCCAGCGTAAGGGCGGGAGCTAATGAGCAGTTCTTC. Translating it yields CASVRAGANEQFF.

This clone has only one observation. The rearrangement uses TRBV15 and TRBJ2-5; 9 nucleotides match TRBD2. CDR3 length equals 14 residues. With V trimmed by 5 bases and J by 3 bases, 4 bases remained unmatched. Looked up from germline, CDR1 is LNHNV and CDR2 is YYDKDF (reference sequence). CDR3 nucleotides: TGTGCCACCAGCGTCCGACTAGCGGAAGAGACCCAGTACTTC. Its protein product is CATSVRLAEETQYF. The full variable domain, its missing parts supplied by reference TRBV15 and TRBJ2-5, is DAMVIQNPRYQVTQFGKPVTLSCSQTLNHNVMYWYQQKSSQAPKLLFHYYDKDFNNEADTPDNFQSRRPNTSFCFLDIRSPGLGDTAMYLCATSVRLAEETQYFGPGTRLLVL.

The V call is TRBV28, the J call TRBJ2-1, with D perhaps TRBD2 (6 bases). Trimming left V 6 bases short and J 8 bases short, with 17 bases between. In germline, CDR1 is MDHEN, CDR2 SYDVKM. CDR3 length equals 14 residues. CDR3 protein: CASSPRGMTDEQFF. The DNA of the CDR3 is TGTGCCAGCAGCCCTCGGGGGATGACCGATGAGCAGTTCTTC.

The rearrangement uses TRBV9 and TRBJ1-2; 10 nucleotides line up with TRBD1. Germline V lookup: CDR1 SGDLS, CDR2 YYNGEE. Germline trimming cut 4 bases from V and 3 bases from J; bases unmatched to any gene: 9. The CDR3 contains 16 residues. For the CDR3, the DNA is TGTGCCAGCAGCCCCTCGGGGACAGGGGTCTACTATGGCTACACCTTC. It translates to CASSPSGTGVYYGYTF.

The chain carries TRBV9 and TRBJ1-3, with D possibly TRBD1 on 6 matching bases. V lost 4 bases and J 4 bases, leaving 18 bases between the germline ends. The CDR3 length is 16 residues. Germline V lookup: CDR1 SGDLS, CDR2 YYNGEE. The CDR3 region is CASSNNRDASGNTIYF. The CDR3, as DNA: TGTGCCAGCAGCAACAACAGGGATGCGTCGGGAAACACCATATATTTT.

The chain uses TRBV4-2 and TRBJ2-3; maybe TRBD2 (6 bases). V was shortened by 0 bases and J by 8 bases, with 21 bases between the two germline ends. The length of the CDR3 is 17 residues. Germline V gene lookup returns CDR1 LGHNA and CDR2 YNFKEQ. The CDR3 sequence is CASSQEGTGRPVLTQYF. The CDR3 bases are TGTGCCAGCAGCCAAGAGGGGACTGGACGCCCGGTCCTTACGCAGTATTTT.